Each of the 6 T cell receptor beta chains below was sequenced from the same sample in a study of blood T cell repertoires in COVID-19 (dated by TCRdb to the early 2020s). The method was the immunoSEQ multiplex PCR assay. TCRdb holds this immuneACCESS table with in-frame rearrangements only. Some clones are missing; in checked studies, unresolved V genes explain under half, and the rest has no known cause. Across this sample there are 20,000 to 25,000 clones, with around 80% seen only once. The ten largest clones represent 22% of the sample. What was sequenced was peripheral blood. The receptors were gathered from an elderly man with active or convalescent COVID-19.

The table lists this clone with a few counts. The chain recombines TRBV6-1 with TRBJ2-5, with D possibly being TRBD2 (5 bases). Between the trimmed V and J ends, which lost 4 bases and 7 bases, there was a span of 22 bases. The CDR3 runs to 16 residues. Per germline, CDR1 MNHNS and CDR2 SASEGT. The CDR3 loop reads CASSGWRAKIGWTQYF. The CDR3 DNA reads as TGTGCCAGCAGTGGATGGCGGGCGAAGATTGGGTGGACCCAGTACTTC.

The rearrangement links TRBV4-1 to TRBJ2-1; D possibly corresponds to TRBD2 (6 bases). The germline V gene has CDR1 MGHRA and CDR2 YSYEKL. The V end was cut by 1 base, the J end by 3 bases, with 13 bases between. The CDR3 loop spans 16 amino acids. The CDR3 sequence: CASSQAKEGYYNEQFF. CDR3 nucleotides: TGCGCCAGCAGCCAAGCGAAGGAGGGCTACTACAATGAGCAGTTCTTC.

This chain's CDR3 is CASSFRGLQETQYF. The CDR3 nucleotides read TGTGCCAGCAGCTTTAGGGGGCTCCAAGAGACCCAGTACTTC. The chain uses TRBV7-3 and TRBJ2-5, with 7 bases aligning to TRBD1. Germline loops: CDR1 SGHTA, CDR2 FQGTGA. J was trimmed by 1 base and V by 3 bases; bases with no gene match: 2. The CDR3 loop spans 14 amino acids. The full variable domain, completed using reference TRBV7-3 and TRBJ2-5, is GAGVSQTPSNKVTEKGKYVELRCDPISGHTALYWYRQSLGQGPEFLIYFQGTGAADDSGLPNDRFFAVRPEGSVSTLKIQRTERGDSAVYLCASSFRGLQETQYFGPGTRLLVL.

The V call is TRBV7-6, the J call TRBJ2-3; 11 bases fit TRBD2. Germline V gene sequence: CDR1 SGHVS, CDR2 FNYEAQ. Trimming at V came to 4 bases and at J to 3 bases, leaving 3 bases not matched to a gene. This CDR3 has 15 residues. CDR3 amino acids: CASSYSGRETDTQYF. Here the CDR3 DNA reads TGTGCCAGCAGCTATAGCGGGAGGGAGACAGATACGCAGTATTTT.

The V gene is TRBV4-3, the J gene TRBJ2-7, with 8 bases that match TRBD2. Trimming removed 1 base from V and 6 bases from J; junction bases left unmatched: 20. The CDR3 consists of 19 residues. Per germline, CDR1 LGHNA and CDR2 YSLEER. The CDR3 coding sequence is TGCGCCAGCAGCCAAGTCGTCCCATCCGAAGCGGGGGACTTATCCGAGCAGTACTTC. Protein: CASSQVVPSEAGDLSEQYF.

This clone has just a few counts. The chain joins TRBV5-4 to TRBJ1-4, with TRBD1 matching over 7 bases. With V trimmed by 0 bases and J by 5 bases, 7 bases remained unmatched. This CDR3 comprises 16 residues. Looked up from germline, CDR1 is SGHNT and CDR2 is YYREEE (reference sequence). The CDR3 reads CASSLVSDRANEKLFF. CDR3 sequence (DNA): TGTGCCAGCAGCTTGGTTTCTGACAGGGCGAATGAAAAACTGTTTTTT.